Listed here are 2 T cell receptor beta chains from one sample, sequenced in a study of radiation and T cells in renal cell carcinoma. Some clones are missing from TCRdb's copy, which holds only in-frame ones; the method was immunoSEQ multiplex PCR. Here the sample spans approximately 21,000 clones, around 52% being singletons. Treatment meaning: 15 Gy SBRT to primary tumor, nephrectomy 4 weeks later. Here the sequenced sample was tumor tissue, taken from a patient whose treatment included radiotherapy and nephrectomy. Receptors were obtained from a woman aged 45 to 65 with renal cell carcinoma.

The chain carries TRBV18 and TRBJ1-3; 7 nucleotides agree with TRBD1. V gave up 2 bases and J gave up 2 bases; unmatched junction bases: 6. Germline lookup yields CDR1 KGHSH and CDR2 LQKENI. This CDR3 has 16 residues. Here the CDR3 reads CASSPFATGPGNTIYF. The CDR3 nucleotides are TGTGCCAGCTCACCATTCGCGACAGGGCCTGGAAACACCATATATTTT.

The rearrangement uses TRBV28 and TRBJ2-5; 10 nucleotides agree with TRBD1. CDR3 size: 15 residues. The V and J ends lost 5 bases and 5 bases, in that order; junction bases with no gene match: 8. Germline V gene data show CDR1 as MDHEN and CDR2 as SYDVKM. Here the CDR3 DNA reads TGTGCCAGCAGTCCCGACAGGGGGCTTGTCGAGACCCAGTACTTC. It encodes CASSPDRGLVETQYF. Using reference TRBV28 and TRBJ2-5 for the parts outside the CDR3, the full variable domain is DVKVTQSSRYLVKRTGEKVFLECVQDMDHENMFWYRQDPGLGLRLIYFSYDVKMKEKGDIPEGYSVSREKKERFSLILESASTNQTSMYLCASSPDRGLVETQYFGPGTRLLVL.